The clone carrying this TCR beta chain was counted ten times or more. No antigen is known for it. The sample is drawn from a study of CD8 T cells in ankylosing spondylitis. Study-wide points: Matched ankylosing spondylitis synovial fluid reportedly showed significant enrichment of disease-linked clones. Disease-linked clones were found to be CD8+ and relatively rare in peripheral blood. Among TCR beta sequences, a motif of several highly homologous variants appeared characteristic of ankylosing spondylitis blood.

5'-RACE, quantitative and with molecular barcodes, yielded the TCR beta libraries. TCRdb recomputed calls from the 5' RACE reads with MiXCR, one row per CDR3 protein. The sample has 36,000 or so distinct CDR3 sequences, 5.5% to 7.5% seen once; the top ten hold more than 10%. This CDR3 comprises 13 residues. V gave up 0 bases and J gave up 8 bases, with 9 bases separating them. Per the germline V gene, CDR1 is LGHNA and CDR2 is YNFKEQ. The chain joins TRBV4-2 to TRBJ2-3, with D uncertain. The TCR sequence derives from a male donor with ankylosing spondylitis or in good health (not recorded which). Material: blood, either unsorted or a sorted T cell fraction (not recorded which). This CDR3 is CASSQDLLGTQYF. The CDR3 DNA follows: TGTGCCAGCAGCCAAGATCTCCTGGGTACGCAGTATTTT.